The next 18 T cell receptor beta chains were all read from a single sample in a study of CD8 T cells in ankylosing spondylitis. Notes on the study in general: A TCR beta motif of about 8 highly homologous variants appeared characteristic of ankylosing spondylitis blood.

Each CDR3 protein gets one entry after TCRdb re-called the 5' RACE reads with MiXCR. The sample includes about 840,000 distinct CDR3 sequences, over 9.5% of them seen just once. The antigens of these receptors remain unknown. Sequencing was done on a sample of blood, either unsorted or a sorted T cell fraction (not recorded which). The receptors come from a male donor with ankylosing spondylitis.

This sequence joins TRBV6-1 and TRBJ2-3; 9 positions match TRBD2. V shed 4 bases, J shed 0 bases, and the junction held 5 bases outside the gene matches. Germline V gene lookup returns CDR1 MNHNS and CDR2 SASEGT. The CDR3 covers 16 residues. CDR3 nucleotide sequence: TGTGCCAGCAGTGTTGTAGCGGGAGCCAGCACAGATACGCAGTATTTT. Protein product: CASSVVAGASTDTQYF.

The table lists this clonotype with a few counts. The CDR3: CSALLAGDLFEQYF. DNA for the CDR3: TGCAGCGCCCTACTAGCGGGGGACCTCTTTGAGCAGTACTTC. The V gene is TRBV29-1, the J gene TRBJ2-7; 11 bases agree with TRBD2. CDR1 and CDR2 (germline): SQVTM, ANQGSEA. The CDR3 sequence is 14 residues long. With V trimmed by 7 bases and J by 7 bases, 12 bases remained unmatched.

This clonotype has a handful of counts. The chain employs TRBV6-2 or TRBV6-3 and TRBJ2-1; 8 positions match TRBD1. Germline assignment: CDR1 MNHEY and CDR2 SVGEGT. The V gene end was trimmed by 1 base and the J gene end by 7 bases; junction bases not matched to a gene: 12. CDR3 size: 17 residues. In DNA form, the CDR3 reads TGTGCCAGCAGTTACTACGACCGGACAGGGACCTGGAATGAGCAGTTCTTC. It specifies CASSYYDRTGTWNEQFF.

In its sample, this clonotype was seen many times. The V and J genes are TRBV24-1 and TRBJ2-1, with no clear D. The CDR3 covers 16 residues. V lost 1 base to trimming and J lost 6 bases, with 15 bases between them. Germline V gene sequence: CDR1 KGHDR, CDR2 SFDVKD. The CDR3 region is CATSDFASTSPNEQFF. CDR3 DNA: TGTGCCACCAGTGATTTCGCCTCCACATCGCCCAATGAGCAGTTCTTC.

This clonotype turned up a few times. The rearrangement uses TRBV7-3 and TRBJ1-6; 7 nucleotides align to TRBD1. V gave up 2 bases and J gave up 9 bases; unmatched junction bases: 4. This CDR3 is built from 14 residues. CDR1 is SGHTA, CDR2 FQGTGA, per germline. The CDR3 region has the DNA TGTGCCAGCAGCTTAGGGACAGACCTTTCACCCCTCCACTTT. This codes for CASSLGTDLSPLHF.

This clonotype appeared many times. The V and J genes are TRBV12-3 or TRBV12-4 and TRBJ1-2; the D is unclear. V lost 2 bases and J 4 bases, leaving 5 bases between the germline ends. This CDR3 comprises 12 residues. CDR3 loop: CASSLTSYGYTF. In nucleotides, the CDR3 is TGTGCCAGCAGTTTAACCAGCTATGGCTACACCTTC.

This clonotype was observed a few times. The CDR3 DNA reads TGTGCCAGCAGGGGAGCGGGGGGAACAGATACGCAGTATTTT. Amino acid sequence: CASRGAGGTDTQYF. This chain joins TRBV7-2 and TRBJ2-3; TRBD2 aligns across 9 bases. Germline CDR1 and CDR2: SGHTA and FQGNSA. V lost 6 bases and J lost 3; bases outside the gene matches: 4. The CDR3 is 14 amino acids.

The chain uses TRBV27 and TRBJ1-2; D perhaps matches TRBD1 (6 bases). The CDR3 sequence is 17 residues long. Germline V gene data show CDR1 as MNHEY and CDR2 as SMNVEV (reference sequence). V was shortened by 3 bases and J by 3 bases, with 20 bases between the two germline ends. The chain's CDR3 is CASSFRGRGFMDYGYTF. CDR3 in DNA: TGTGCCAGCAGTTTCAGGGGAAGGGGTTTTATGGACTATGGCTACACCTTC.

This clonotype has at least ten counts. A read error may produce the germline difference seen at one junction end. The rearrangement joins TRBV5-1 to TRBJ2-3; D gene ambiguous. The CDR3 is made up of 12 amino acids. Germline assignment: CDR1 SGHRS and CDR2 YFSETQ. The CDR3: CASSLGADTQYF. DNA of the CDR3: TGTGCCAGCAGCTTAGGAGCAGATACGCAGTATTTT. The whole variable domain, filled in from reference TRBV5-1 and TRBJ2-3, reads KAGVTQTPRYLIKTRGQQVTLSCSPISGHRSVSWYQQTPGQGLQFLFEYFSETQRNKGNFPGRFSGRQFSNSRSEMNVSTLELGDSALYLCASSLGADTQYFGPGTRLTVL.

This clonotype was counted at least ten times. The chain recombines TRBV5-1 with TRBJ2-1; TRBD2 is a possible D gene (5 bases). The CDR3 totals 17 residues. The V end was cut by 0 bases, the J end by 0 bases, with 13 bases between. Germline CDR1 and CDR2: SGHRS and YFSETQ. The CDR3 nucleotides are TGCGCCAGCAGCTTGGCCGTTCGACGGGGCTCCTACAATGAGCAGTTCTTC. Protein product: CASSLAVRRGSYNEQFF.

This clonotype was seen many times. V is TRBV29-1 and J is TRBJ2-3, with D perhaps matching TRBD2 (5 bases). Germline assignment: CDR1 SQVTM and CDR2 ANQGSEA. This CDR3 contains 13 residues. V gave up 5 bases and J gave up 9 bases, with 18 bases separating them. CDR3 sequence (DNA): TGCAGCGTTCGACTGGGATTAGGAGGCACGCAGTATTTT. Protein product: CSVRLGLGGTQYF.

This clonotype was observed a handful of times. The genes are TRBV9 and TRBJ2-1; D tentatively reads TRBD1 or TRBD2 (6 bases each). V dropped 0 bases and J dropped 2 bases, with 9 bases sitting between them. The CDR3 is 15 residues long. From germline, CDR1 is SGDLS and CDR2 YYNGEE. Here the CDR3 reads CASSVAGDTYNEQFF. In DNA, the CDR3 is TGTGCCAGCAGCGTAGCGGGGGACACCTACAATGAGCAGTTCTTC.

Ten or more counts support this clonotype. CDR3 sequence: CSASPRIEQYF. In DNA form, the CDR3 reads TGCAGTGCTAGTCCGCGGATCGAGCAGTACTTC. V gene TRBV20-1 combines with J gene TRBJ2-7; D unclear. This CDR3 is built from 11 residues. The germline V gene has CDR1 DFQATT and CDR2 SNEGSKA (reference sequence). V was pared by 3 bases and J by 6 bases, with 9 bases between.

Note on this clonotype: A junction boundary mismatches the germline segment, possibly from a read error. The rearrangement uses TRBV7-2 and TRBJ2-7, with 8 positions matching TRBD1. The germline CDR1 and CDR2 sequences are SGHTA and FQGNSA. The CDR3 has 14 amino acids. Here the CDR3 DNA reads TGTGACAGCAGCTTTCAGGGGGCTGCCTACGAGCAGTACTTC. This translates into CDSSFQGAAYEQYF.

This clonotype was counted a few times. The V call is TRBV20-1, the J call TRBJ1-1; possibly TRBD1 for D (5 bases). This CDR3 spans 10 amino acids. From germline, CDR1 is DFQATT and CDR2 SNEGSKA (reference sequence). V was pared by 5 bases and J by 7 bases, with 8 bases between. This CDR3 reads CSAGTHEAFF. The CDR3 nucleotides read TGCAGTGCTGGGACGCATGAAGCTTTCTTT.

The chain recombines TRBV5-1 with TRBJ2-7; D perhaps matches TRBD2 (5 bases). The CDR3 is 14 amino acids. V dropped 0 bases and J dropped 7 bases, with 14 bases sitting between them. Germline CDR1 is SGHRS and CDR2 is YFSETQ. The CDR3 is CASSLDLLPGEQYF. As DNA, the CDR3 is TGCGCCAGCAGCTTGGATCTGCTCCCGGGGGAGCAGTACTTC.

The chain's CDR3 is CATTTGNQPQHF. DNA of the CDR3: TGTGCCACGACAACTGGTAACCAGCCCCAGCATTTT. The chain has TRBV24-1 and TRBJ1-5, with no clear D. CDR3 length equals 12 residues. Germline-derived CDR1 and CDR2 are KGHDR and SFDVKD. The V and J ends lost 10 bases and 7 bases respectively, with 13 bases between them.

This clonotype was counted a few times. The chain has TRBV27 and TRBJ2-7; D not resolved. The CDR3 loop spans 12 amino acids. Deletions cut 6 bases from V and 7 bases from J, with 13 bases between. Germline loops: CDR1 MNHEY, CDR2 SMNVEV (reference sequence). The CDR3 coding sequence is TGTGCCAGCAGACCATTGGTGGGGGAGCAGTACTTC. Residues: CASRPLVGEQYF.